Here is one T cell receptor beta chain with its context. The sample is drawn from a study of blood T cell repertoires in COVID-19. Background on the study: Samples came from the United States, Italy and Spain, spanning acute and convalescent COVID-19.

The method was immunoSEQ multiplex PCR; TCRdb's version includes in-frame clones alone and lacks a portion of them. This table has about 200,000 clones, around 84% appearing once. Germline V lookup: CDR1 SGHRS, CDR2 YFSETQ. The CDR3 runs to 17 residues. Between the trimmed V and J ends, which lost 4 bases and 0 bases, there was a span of 16 bases. The clonotype originates from a human donor in a cohort sampled during active COVID-19. The genes are TRBV5-1 and TRBJ2-2, with a tentative D call TRBD2 (7 bases). The specimen sequenced was peripheral blood. CDR3 in DNA: TGCGCCAGCAGCCGCCCGGGGGGCCGTGCGAACACCGGGGAGCTGTTTTTT. As protein: CASSRPGGRANTGELFF.